This T cell receptor beta chain comes out of a study of blood T cell repertoires in COVID-19. Looking at the study overall: Acute and convalescent COVID-19 specimens originated in the United States, Italy and Spain. PBMCs, B-cell-depleted T cells, or T cells were the source of the cDNA or gDNA that made up the material.

In the study's own analysis: Reference gene primers were amplified, and this amplification served to estimate nucleated cell counts. Assay used: immunoSEQ multiplex PCR; TCRdb lists only in-frame clones, some missing. From that table come the V and J calls and clone size; the DNA was used to work out D and trimming. The sample lists about 280,000 clones, roughly 91% occurring once. V dropped 4 bases and J dropped 7 bases, with 13 bases sitting between them. Germline CDR1 reads SGHVS; CDR2 reads FQNEAQ. This CDR3 comprises 14 residues. Sequencing was performed on peripheral blood. The rearrangement uses TRBV7-8 and TRBJ2-2, with D perhaps matching TRBD2 (5 bases). The clonotype was recovered from a man aged 35-49 years with acute or convalescent COVID-19. In DNA form, the CDR3 reads TGTGCCAGCAGCTCCTACCGGGGTGGCGGGGAGCTGTTTTTT. This translates into CASSSYRGGGELFF.